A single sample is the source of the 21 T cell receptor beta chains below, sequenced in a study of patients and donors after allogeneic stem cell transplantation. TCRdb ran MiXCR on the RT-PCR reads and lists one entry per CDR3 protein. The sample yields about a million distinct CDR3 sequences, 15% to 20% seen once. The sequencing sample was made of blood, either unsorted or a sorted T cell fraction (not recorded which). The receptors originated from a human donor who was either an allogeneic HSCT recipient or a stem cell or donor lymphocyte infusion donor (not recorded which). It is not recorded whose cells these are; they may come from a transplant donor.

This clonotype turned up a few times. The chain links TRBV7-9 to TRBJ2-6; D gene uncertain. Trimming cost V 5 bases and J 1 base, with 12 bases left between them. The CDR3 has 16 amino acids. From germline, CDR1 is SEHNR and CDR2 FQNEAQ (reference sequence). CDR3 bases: TGTGCCAGCAGCGGTTTCAGCCTATCTGGGGCCAACGTCCTGACTTTC. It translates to CASSGFSLSGANVLTF. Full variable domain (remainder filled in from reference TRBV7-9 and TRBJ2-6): DTGVSQNPRHKITKRGQNVTFRCDPISEHNRLYWYRQTLGQGPEFLTYFQNEAQLEKSRLLSDRFSAERPKGSFSTLEIQRTEQGDSAMYLCASSGFSLSGANVLTFGAGSRLTVL.

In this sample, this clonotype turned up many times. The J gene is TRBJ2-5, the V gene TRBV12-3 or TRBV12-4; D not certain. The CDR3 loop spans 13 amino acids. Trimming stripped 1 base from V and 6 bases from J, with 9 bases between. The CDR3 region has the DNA TGTGCCAGCAGTTTAGGTGATACGAAGACCCAGTACTTC. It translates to CASSLGDTKTQYF.

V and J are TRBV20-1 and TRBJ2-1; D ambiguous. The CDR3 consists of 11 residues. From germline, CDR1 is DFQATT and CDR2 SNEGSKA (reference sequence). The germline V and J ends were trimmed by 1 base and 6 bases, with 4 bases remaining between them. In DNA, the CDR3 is TGCAGTGCTAGAGTTCTCAATGAGCAGTTCTTC. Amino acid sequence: CSARVLNEQFF.

Written as DNA, the CDR3 is TGTGCCAGCAGTGAATCCGAGAGGGATTGGGAGACCCAGTACTTC. It translates to CASSESERDWETQYF. The chain is built from TRBV6-1 and TRBJ2-5, with a tentative D call TRBD2 (5 bases). The CDR3 runs to 15 residues. With 2 bases removed from V and 5 bases from J, the gap between germline ends came to 15 bases. The germline CDR1 and CDR2 sequences are MNHNS and SASEGT.

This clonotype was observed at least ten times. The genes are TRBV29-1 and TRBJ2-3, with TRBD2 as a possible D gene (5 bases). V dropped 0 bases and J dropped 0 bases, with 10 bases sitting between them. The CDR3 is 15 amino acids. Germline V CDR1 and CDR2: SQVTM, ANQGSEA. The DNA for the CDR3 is TGCAGCGTTGAAGACCGGCGGACTAGCACAGATACGCAGTATTTT. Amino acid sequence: CSVEDRRTSTDTQYF.

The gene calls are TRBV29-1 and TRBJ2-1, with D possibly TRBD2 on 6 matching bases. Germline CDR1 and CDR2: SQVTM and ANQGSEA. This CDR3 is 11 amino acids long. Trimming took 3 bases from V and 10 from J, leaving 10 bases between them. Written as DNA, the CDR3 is TGCAGCGTTGACACGGGAGAGGAGCAGTTCTTC. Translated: CSVDTGEEQFF.

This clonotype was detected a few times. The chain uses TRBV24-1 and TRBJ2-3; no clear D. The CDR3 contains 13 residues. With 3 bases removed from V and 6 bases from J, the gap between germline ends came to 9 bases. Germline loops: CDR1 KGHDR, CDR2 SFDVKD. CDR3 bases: TGTGCCACCAGTGATACGGCCCGGGATACGCAGTATTTT. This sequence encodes CATSDTARDTQYF.

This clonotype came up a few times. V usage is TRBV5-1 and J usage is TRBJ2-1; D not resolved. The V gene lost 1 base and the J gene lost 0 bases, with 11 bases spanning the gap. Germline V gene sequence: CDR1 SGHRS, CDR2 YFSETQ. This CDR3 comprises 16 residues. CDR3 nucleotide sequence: TGCGCCAGCAGCTTGACAGCTTTAAGCTCCTACAATGAGCAGTTCTTC. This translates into CASSLTALSSYNEQFF.

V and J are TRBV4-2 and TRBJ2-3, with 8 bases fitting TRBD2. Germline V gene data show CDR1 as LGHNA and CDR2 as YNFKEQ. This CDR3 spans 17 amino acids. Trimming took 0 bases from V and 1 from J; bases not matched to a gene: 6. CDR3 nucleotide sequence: TGTGCCAGCAGCCAAGATATCCCGGGAGGGGGCACAGATACGCAGTATTTT. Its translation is CASSQDIPGGGTDTQYF.

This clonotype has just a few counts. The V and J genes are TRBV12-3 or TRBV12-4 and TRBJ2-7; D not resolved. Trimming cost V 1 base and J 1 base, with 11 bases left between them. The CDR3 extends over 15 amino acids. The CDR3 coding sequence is TGTGCCAGCAGTTTAGGGATATTCCCTTCCTACGAGCAGTACTTC. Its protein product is CASSLGIFPSYEQYF.

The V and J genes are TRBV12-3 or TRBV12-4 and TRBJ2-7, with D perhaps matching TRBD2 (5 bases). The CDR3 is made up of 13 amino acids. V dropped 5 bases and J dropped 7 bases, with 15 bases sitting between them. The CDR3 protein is CASSAGPLGEQYF. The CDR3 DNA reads TGTGCCAGCAGTGCGGGCCCGCTGGGTGAGCAGTACTTC.

CDR3 DNA sequence: TGTGCCAGCAGCCCGGACAGGGTGGGCAATGAGCAGTTCTTC. Protein product: CASSPDRVGNEQFF. The chain has TRBV12-3 or TRBV12-4 and TRBJ2-1, with TRBD1 matching over 8 bases. The CDR3 loop spans 14 amino acids. The junction had 7 bases not matched to a gene; V was cut back by 6 bases and J by 6 bases.

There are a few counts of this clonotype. The CDR3 region has the DNA TGTGCCAGCAGCGACATCGGACTACCCACAGATACGCAGTATTTT. Amino acid sequence: CASSDIGLPTDTQYF. This sequence joins TRBV13 and TRBJ2-3; a weak D match, TRBD2 (6 bases). Germline assignment: CDR1 PRHDT and CDR2 FYEKMQ (reference sequence). Trimming cost V 5 bases and J 2 bases, with 14 bases left between them. The CDR3 is 15 amino acids.

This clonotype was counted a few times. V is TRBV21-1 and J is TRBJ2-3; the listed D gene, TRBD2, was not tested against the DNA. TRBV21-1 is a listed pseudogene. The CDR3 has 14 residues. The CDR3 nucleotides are TGTGCCAGCAGCAAATGTGGGAGGACAGATACGCAGTATTTT. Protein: CASSKCGRTDTQYF.

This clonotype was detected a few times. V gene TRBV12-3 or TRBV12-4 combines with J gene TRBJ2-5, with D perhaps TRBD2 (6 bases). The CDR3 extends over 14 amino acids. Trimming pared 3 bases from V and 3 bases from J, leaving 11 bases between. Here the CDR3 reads CASSLGSGEETQYF. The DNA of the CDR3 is TGTGCCAGCAGTTTGGGTTCGGGGGAAGAGACCCAGTACTTC.

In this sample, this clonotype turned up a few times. The CDR3 region is CASSPRLGVAYEQYF. The CDR3, as DNA: TGTGCCAGCAGTCCCCGGTTAGGAGTGGCCTACGAGCAGTACTTC. This chain joins TRBV12-3 or TRBV12-4 and TRBJ2-7; the D is unclear. This CDR3 has 15 residues. The germline V and J ends were trimmed by 5 bases and 2 bases, with 16 bases remaining between them.

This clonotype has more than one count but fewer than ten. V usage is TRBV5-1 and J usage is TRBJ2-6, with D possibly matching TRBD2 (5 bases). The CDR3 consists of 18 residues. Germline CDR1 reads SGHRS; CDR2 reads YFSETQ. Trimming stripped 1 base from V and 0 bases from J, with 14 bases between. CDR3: CASSLIGVSHSGANVLTF. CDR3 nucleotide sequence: TGCGCCAGCAGCTTGATCGGGGTGTCACACTCTGGGGCCAACGTCCTGACTTTC. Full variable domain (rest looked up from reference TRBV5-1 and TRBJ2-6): KAGVTQTPRYLIKTRGQQVTLSCSPISGHRSVSWYQQTPGQGLQFLFEYFSETQRNKGNFPGRFSGRQFSNSRSEMNVSTLELGDSALYLCASSLIGVSHSGANVLTFGAGSRLTVL.

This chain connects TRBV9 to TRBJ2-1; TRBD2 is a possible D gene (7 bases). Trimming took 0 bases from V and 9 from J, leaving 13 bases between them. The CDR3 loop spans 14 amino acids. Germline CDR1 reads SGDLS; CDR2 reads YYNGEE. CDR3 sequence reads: CASSVGGGFGEQFF. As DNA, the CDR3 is TGTGCCAGCAGCGTAGGGGGGGGCTTCGGTGAGCAGTTCTTC.

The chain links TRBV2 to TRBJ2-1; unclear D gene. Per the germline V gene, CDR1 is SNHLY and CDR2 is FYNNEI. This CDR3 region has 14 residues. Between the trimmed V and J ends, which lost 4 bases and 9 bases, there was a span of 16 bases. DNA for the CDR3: TGTGCCAGCAGTGCAGAACAGAACATGGGTGAGCAGTTCTTC. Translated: CASSAEQNMGEQFF.

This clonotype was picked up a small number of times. The CDR3 DNA reads TGTGCCAGCAGCCAAGCTGCACAGGGTACCTATGGCTACACCTTC. Encoded protein: CASSQAAQGTYGYTF. V usage is TRBV3-1 and J usage is TRBJ1-2, with a possible D match to TRBD1 (6 bases). Germline CDR1 LGHDT, CDR2 YNNKEL (reference sequence). This CDR3 region has 15 residues. V was pared by 1 base and J by 4 bases, with 13 bases between.

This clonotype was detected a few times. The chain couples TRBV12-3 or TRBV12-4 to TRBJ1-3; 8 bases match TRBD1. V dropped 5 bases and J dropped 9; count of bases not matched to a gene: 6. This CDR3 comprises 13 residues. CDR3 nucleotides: TGTGCCAGCAGTGGACAGGGAAGACTCACCATATATTTT. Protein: CASSGQGRLTIYF.